The 9 T cell receptor beta chains presented below share a single source sample, sequenced in a study of shared clonotypes between healthy human individuals. Terminally differentiated effector memory CD45RA+ cells were left out of the naive CD8 fraction, which was CD45RO-negative and positively selected for CCR7. Data came from immunoSEQ multiplex PCR; TCRdb stores just in-frame clones and leaves some out. The sample yields some 580,000 clones, roughly 98% seen once. The sequenced sample was naive CD8+ T cells sorted from blood. The receptors stem from a man aged 25-45 years in good health.

J is TRBJ2-7 and V is TRBV9; D is possibly TRBD1 or TRBD2 (5 bases each). Trimming took 0 bases from V and 6 from J, leaving 19 bases between them. This CDR3 contains 16 residues. From germline, CDR1 is SGDLS and CDR2 YYNGEE. The CDR3 is CASSVASRGRASEQYF. The CDR3, as DNA: TGTGCCAGCAGCGTAGCTAGTCGGGGCAGGGCGAGCGAGCAGTACTTC.

The V gene is TRBV5-1, the J gene TRBJ2-3, with TRBD2 as a possible D gene (5 bases). Trimming stripped 4 bases from V and 5 bases from J, with 14 bases between. This CDR3 is built from 14 residues. Germline lookup yields CDR1 SGHRS and CDR2 YFSETQ. For the CDR3, the DNA is TGCGCCAGCAGCAGCGGACCGGCGCGAGATACGCAGTATTTT. Translated: CASSSGPARDTQYF.

The genes are TRBV7-9 and TRBJ2-3; 9 nucleotides match TRBD2. The CDR3 is 13 residues long. V dropped 5 bases and J dropped 5; count of bases not matched to a gene: 2. Per the germline V gene, CDR1 is SEHNR and CDR2 is FQNEAQ (reference sequence). The CDR3 DNA is TGTGCCAGCAGCGGGCGGGAGGGAGATACGCAGTATTTT. Its translation is CASSGREGDTQYF.

The rearrangement joins TRBV7-9 to TRBJ2-6; D is ambiguous. This CDR3 has 14 amino acids. Trimming removed 4 bases from V and 2 bases from J, with 6 bases in between. Per the germline V gene, CDR1 is SEHNR and CDR2 is FQNEAQ (reference sequence). CDR3 in DNA: TGTGCCAGCAGCTCCTACCCTGGGGCCAACGTCCTGACTTTC. Residues: CASSSYPGANVLTF. Using reference TRBV7-9 and TRBJ2-6 for the parts outside the CDR3, the full variable domain is DTGVSQNPRHKITKRGQNVTFRCDPISEHNRLYWYRQTLGQGPEFLTYFQNEAQLEKSRLLSDRFSAERPKGSFSTLEIQRTEQGDSAMYLCASSSYPGANVLTFGAGSRLTVL.

This clone was counted once. The chain recombines TRBV5-5 with TRBJ1-4; D gene ambiguous. V was clipped by 5 bases and J by 5 bases, with 13 bases between them. This CDR3 spans 14 amino acids. Germline V gene data show CDR1 as SGHKS and CDR2 as YYEKEE (reference sequence). As DNA, the CDR3 is TGTGCCAGCAGTTCTTATGGTACAAATGAAAAACTGTTTTTT. This sequence encodes CASSSYGTNEKLFF.

This clone has a single count. The sample holds other DNA sequences that translate to the same CDR3. DNA of the CDR3: TGCAGCGTTGGCCTAGCGGATTACAATGAGCAGTTCTTC. This encodes CSVGLADYNEQFF. V is TRBV29-1 and J is TRBJ2-1; 7 bases are a match to TRBD2. The germline CDR1 and CDR2 sequences are SQVTM and ANQGSEA. The CDR3 runs 13 residues. V shed 4 bases, J shed 4 bases, and the junction held 4 bases outside the gene matches.

The chain uses TRBV9 and TRBJ1-1, with D maybe TRBD1 (6 bases). Deletions cut 1 base from V and 2 bases from J, with 12 bases between. Germline V gives CDR1 SGDLS, CDR2 YYNGEE. CDR3 length: 15 residues. In nucleotides, the CDR3 is TGTGCCAGCAGCGTAACGGGGGCCACTAACACTGAAGCTTTCTTT. Encoded protein: CASSVTGATNTEAFF.

The CDR3 nucleotides read TGTGCCAGCAGTCCGGGGATGATGAGCTCCTACAATGAGCAGTTCTTC. Translated, it gives CASSPGMMSSYNEQFF. This chain connects TRBV2 to TRBJ2-1; D possibly corresponds to TRBD2 (5 bases). V lost 5 bases, J lost 0 bases, and 14 bases lay in between. The CDR3 is 16 amino acids. The germline V gene has CDR1 SNHLY and CDR2 FYNNEI.

The chain joins TRBV11-2 to TRBJ1-4; the D gene is possibly TRBD1 (5 bases). The length of the CDR3 is 14 residues. The ends were cut back, 7 bases at V and 7 bases at J, with 16 bases in the middle. Germline CDR1 and CDR2: SGHAT and FQNNGV. CDR3 region: CASTGGAGFEKLFF. In DNA, the CDR3 is TGTGCCAGCACCGGGGGTGCGGGGTTTGAAAAACTGTTTTTT.